The 26 T cell receptor beta chains below were found in one sample sequenced in a study of T cell repertoires in cytomegalovirus infection. Their cognate antigens are unknown. In TCRdb, the reads were re-called with MiXCR into one record per CDR3 protein. The sample has more than 65,000 distinct CDR3 sequences; 45% to 55% are singletons. The sample here was CD8+ T cells from cultured PBMCs, taken from culture after CMV antigen stimulation. The receptors stem from a human donor in good health (CMV status not recorded). Some clones in this sample may be carry-over from other donors' samples.

V usage is TRBV6-1 and J usage is TRBJ2-5, with D unresolved. CDR1 and CDR2 from the germline V gene are MNHNS and SASEGT. The CDR3 totals 14 residues. V was cut by 1 base and J by 2 bases, with 8 bases left in between. CDR3 region: CASSEGTYQETQYF. CDR3 nucleotide sequence: TGTGCCAGCAGTGAAGGCACGTATCAAGAGACCCAGTACTTC.

The rearrangement joins TRBV19 to TRBJ1-1; no clear D gene. V shed 2 bases and J shed 1 base, with 5 bases lying between them. CDR3 length: 13 residues. Germline V CDR1 and CDR2: LNHDA, SQIVND (reference sequence). CDR3 DNA: TGTGCCAGTAGTATACAGCAGAACACTGAAGCTTTCTTT. Translation: CASSIQQNTEAFF. Full variable domain (remainder filled in from reference TRBV19 and TRBJ1-1): DGGITQSPKYLFRKEGQNVTLSCEQNLNHDAMYWYRQDPGQGLRLIYYSQIVNDFQKGDIAEGYSVSREKKESFPLTVTSAQKNPTAFYLCASSIQQNTEAFFGQGTRLTVV.

The chain joins TRBV27 to TRBJ1-2, with D perhaps TRBD1 (6 bases). V shed 5 bases and J shed 5 bases, with 12 bases lying between them. Germline CDR1 is MNHEY and CDR2 is SMNVEV (reference sequence). This CDR3 is 13 amino acids long. For the CDR3, the DNA is TGTGCCAGCAGTCCTTACGGACAGTATGGCTACACCTTC. Translated, it gives CASSPYGQYGYTF.

The chain employs TRBV28 and TRBJ2-2; no clear D gene. Germline assignment: CDR1 MDHEN and CDR2 SYDVKM. This CDR3 spans 11 amino acids. The V end was cut by 3 bases, the J end by 15 bases, with 11 bases between. CDR3 coding DNA: TGTGCCAGCAGTTTTGGGGTACTGTTGTTTTTT. Its translation is CASSFGVLLFF.

A few counts support this clonotype. Written as DNA, the CDR3 is TGTGCCAGCCCAGCGAAGAACACTGAAGCTTTCTTT. This sequence encodes CASPAKNTEAFF. The chain employs TRBV2 and TRBJ1-1; D uncertain. The CDR3 is 12 amino acids. Germline CDR1 and CDR2: SNHLY and FYNNEI. Trimming left V 8 bases short and J 1 base short, with 8 bases between.

The chain recombines TRBV11-3 with TRBJ2-1, with 8 bases aligning to TRBD2. J gave up 4 bases and V 5 bases, and 16 bases lay outside the gene matches. CDR3 length: 18 residues. Germline assignment: CDR1 SGHNT and CDR2 YENEEA. The CDR3 nucleotides are TGTGCCAGCAGCCCATGGGCAGCGGGAGAGCGGAAATACAATGAGCAGTTCTTC. It translates to CASSPWAAGERKYNEQFF.

CDR3 sequence (DNA): TGTGCCAGCAGCCCGCCGACAGGGGAAACCTACGAGCAGTACTTC. This codes for CASSPPTGETYEQYF. The chain has TRBV7-9 and TRBJ2-7; 8 bases are shared with TRBD1. V lost 5 bases, J lost 2 bases, and 8 bases stayed unmatched. CDR1 SEHNR and CDR2 FQNEAQ come from the germline V gene (reference sequence). CDR3 length equals 15 residues.

This clonotype was counted a few times. This rearrangement joins TRBV6-1 to TRBJ2-1, with a weak D call TRBD1 (6 bases). Trimming stripped 3 bases from V and 7 bases from J, with 16 bases between. Germline V gives CDR1 MNHNS, CDR2 SASEGT. The CDR3 has 15 residues. The CDR3 sequence is CASSEWQGNGNEQFF. The CDR3 DNA sequence: TGTGCCAGCAGTGAGTGGCAGGGGAATGGGAATGAGCAGTTCTTC.

The genes are TRBV30 and TRBJ2-4; 9 nucleotides line up with TRBD1. The CDR3 is 15 residues long. V shed 1 base, J shed 6 bases, and the junction held 7 bases outside the gene matches. Germline CDR1 reads GTSNPN; CDR2 reads SVGIG (reference sequence). CDR3 region: CAWSARDRDVNIQYF. The CDR3 coding sequence is TGTGCCTGGAGTGCCCGGGACAGGGATGTAAACATTCAGTACTTC.

In this sample, this clonotype turned up a few times. This chain uses TRBV12-3 or TRBV12-4 with TRBJ2-3; 13 bases map to TRBD2. This CDR3 contains 19 residues. The V and J ends lost 5 bases and 5 bases, in that order; junction bases with no gene match: 16. CDR3 DNA: TGTGCCAGCAGTCCACCGGGACTAGCGGGATTAAACAGGGGAGATACGCAGTATTTT. The encoded protein is CASSPPGLAGLNRGDTQYF.

The V call is TRBV27, the J call TRBJ1-5, with D maybe TRBD1 (5 bases). The germline gives CDR1 MNHEY, CDR2 SMNVEV (reference sequence). Trimming removed 0 bases from V and 4 bases from J, with 13 bases in between. The CDR3 contains 16 residues. CDR3: CASSLSGGVLNQPQHF. CDR3 bases: TGTGCCAGCAGTTTATCGGGAGGGGTGTTAAATCAGCCCCAGCATTTT.

V usage is TRBV7-2 and J usage is TRBJ2-7, with D perhaps matching TRBD1 or TRBD2 (5 bases each). The CDR3 covers 16 residues. Trimming shortened V by 3 bases and J by 6 bases, and 21 bases separated the two germline ends. Germline CDR1 reads SGHTA; CDR2 reads FQGNSA. The CDR3 is CASSFGRQYGTREQYF. CDR3 nucleotides: TGTGCCAGCAGCTTTGGGAGACAGTACGGGACCCGCGAGCAGTACTTC.

V and J are TRBV12-3 or TRBV12-4 and TRBJ1-1; a possible D gene is TRBD1 (5 bases). Trimming cost V 3 bases and J 2 bases, with 10 bases left between them. The CDR3 runs to 14 residues. The CDR3 region has the DNA TGTGCCAGCAGTTTGTCAGGGAGTAACACTGAAGCTTTCTTT. The encoded protein is CASSLSGSNTEAFF.

This chain uses TRBV6-1 with TRBJ1-6; no reliable D call. Germline CDR1 reads MNHNS; CDR2 reads SASEGT. V was shortened by 3 bases and J by 8 bases, with 11 bases between the two germline ends. This CDR3 has 14 amino acids. CDR3 in DNA: TGTGCCAGCAGTGATGGCTACATAGATTCACCCCTCCACTTT. Its translation is CASSDGYIDSPLHF.

The rearrangement joins TRBV12-3 or TRBV12-4 to TRBJ2-4; D gene unclear. Trimming removed 4 bases from V and 0 bases from J, with 7 bases in between. The CDR3 is 14 residues long. CDR3 in amino acids: CASSSDLAKNIQYF. The CDR3 DNA sequence: TGTGCCAGCAGTTCGGACCTAGCCAAAAACATTCAGTACTTC.

J is TRBJ2-7 and V is TRBV12-3 or TRBV12-4; TRBD1 aligns across 8 bases. This CDR3 is 15 amino acids long. V trimming: 3 bases; J trimming: 5 bases; junction bases outside the gene matches: 9. For the CDR3, the DNA is TGTGCCAGCAGTTTTGATCGGACAGGGAACAACGAGCAGTACTTC. It codes for CASSFDRTGNNEQYF.

V usage is TRBV27 and J usage is TRBJ1-1, with TRBD1 identical over 8 bases. Germline V lookup: CDR1 MNHEY, CDR2 SMNVEV (reference sequence). There are 14 residues in the CDR3. V lost 5 bases, J lost 4 bases, and 6 bases stayed unmatched. The DNA of the CDR3 is TGTGCCAGCAGTCTGGGACAGGTAGGCACTGAAGCTTTCTTT. It is translated as CASSLGQVGTEAFF.

V usage is TRBV7-9 and J usage is TRBJ2-7, with D perhaps matching TRBD1 (6 bases). Trimming took off 2 bases at V and 6 bases at J, with 20 bases between the two ends. Looked up from germline, CDR1 is SEHNR and CDR2 is FQNEAQ (reference sequence). CDR3 length equals 16 residues. The CDR3 protein is CASSLPTDGGRGEQYF. In DNA form, the CDR3 reads TGTGCCAGCAGCTTACCCACAGATGGGGGCAGGGGCGAGCAGTACTTC.

This sequence joins TRBV20-1 and TRBJ2-1; D unclear. V was shortened by 0 bases and J by 6 bases, with 21 bases between the two germline ends. Per germline, CDR1 DFQATT and CDR2 SNEGSKA (reference sequence). This CDR3 comprises 17 residues. Here the CDR3 reads CSARDTTVEFLSNEQFF. The CDR3 bases are TGCAGTGCTAGAGACACAACCGTCGAGTTCCTGAGCAATGAGCAGTTCTTC.

This clonotype was detected a few times. The CDR3 DNA reads TGTGCCAGCAGCTTAGTACTTTCCTACGAGCAGTACTTC. Protein sequence: CASSLVLSYEQYF. The rearrangement links TRBV7-3 to TRBJ2-7; no reliable D call. The germline V gene encodes CDR1 SGHTA and CDR2 FQGTGA. The CDR3 runs 13 residues. Trimming took off 2 bases at V and 1 base at J, with 6 bases between the two ends. Full variable domain (outside the CDR3, taken from reference TRBV7-3 and TRBJ2-7): GAGVSQTPSNKVTEKGKYVELRCDPISGHTALYWYRQSLGQGPEFLIYFQGTGAADDSGLPNDRFFAVRPEGSVSTLKIQRTERGDSAVYLCASSLVLSYEQYFGPGTRLTVT.

This clonotype was detected a few times. The gene calls are TRBV12-3 or TRBV12-4 and TRBJ1-1; TRBD1 is a possible D gene (5 bases). Trimming left V 2 bases short and J 4 bases short, with 8 bases between. CDR3 length: 13 residues. The CDR3 DNA reads TGTGCCAGCAGTTTAAAGCAGGGCACTGAAGCTTTCTTT. This encodes CASSLKQGTEAFF.

V gene TRBV19 combines with J gene TRBJ1-1; weak D call: TRBD1 (5 bases). The CDR3 loop spans 14 amino acids. V was trimmed by 5 bases and J by 1 base, leaving 11 bases between them. Germline V gives CDR1 LNHDA, CDR2 SQIVND (reference sequence). The CDR3 coding sequence is TGTGCCAGTAGTTGGGGGGAAGGGAACACTGAAGCTTTCTTT. Translating it yields CASSWGEGNTEAFF. Full variable domain (outside the CDR3, taken from reference TRBV19 and TRBJ1-1): DGGITQSPKYLFRKEGQNVTLSCEQNLNHDAMYWYRQDPGQGLRLIYYSQIVNDFQKGDIAEGYSVSREKKESFPLTVTSAQKNPTAFYLCASSWGEGNTEAFFGQGTRLTVV.

V gene TRBV28 combines with J gene TRBJ2-4; 8 positions match TRBD2. Germline CDR1 and CDR2: MDHEN and SYDVKM. This CDR3 has 13 residues. Losses at the gene ends were 6 bases for V and 8 bases for J; bases not matched to a gene: 6. CDR3 in amino acids: CASRSPGRDIQYF. The DNA of the CDR3 is TGTGCCAGCAGATCTCCCGGGAGGGACATTCAGTACTTC.

This chain uses TRBV6-2 or TRBV6-3 with TRBJ2-1; 7 positions agree with TRBD2. Germline V gene sequence: CDR1 MNHEY, CDR2 SVGEGT. V lost 2 bases and J lost 8; bases outside the gene matches: 18. The CDR3 sequence is 18 residues long. In nucleotides, the CDR3 is TGTGCCAGCAGTTACCCCCCCCGGGGCGGGAGCAGGTCACATGAGCAGTTCTTC. Protein: CASSYPPRGGSRSHEQFF.

The sample holds a few counts of this clonotype. CDR3 sequence reads: CASGSRDLATDTQYF. Here the CDR3 DNA reads TGTGCTAGTGGTTCCCGGGACCTAGCCACAGATACGCAGTATTTT. V and J are TRBV12-5 and TRBJ2-3; D possibly uses TRBD1 or TRBD2 (5 bases each). The CDR3 has 15 residues. Germline V gene data show CDR1 as LGHNT and CDR2 as FRNRAP. The V and J ends lost 4 bases and 2 bases respectively, with 13 bases between them.

This clonotype was seen at least ten times. V and J are TRBV11-1 and TRBJ2-1, with D unclear. This CDR3 region has 12 residues. With 8 bases removed from V and 6 bases from J, the gap between germline ends came to 11 bases. Germline CDR1 reads SGHAT; CDR2 reads FQDESV (reference sequence). The CDR3 DNA reads as TGTGCCAGCGAGCCGTACCCCAATGAGCAGTTCTTC. Translation gives CASEPYPNEQFF.